This TCR beta chain was sequenced in a study of T cell changes during pregnancy in multiple sclerosis. Profiled with immunoSEQ multiplex PCR; TCRdb holds only in-frame clones, not every one. The data contain over 80,000 clones, 90% of them singletons. This clone was seen more than once but under ten times. The CDR3 length is 17 residues. Trimming stripped 7 bases from V and 0 bases from J, with 22 bases between. Germline loops: CDR1 SGHRS, CDR2 YFSETQ. The TCR was taken from a female donor in good health, enrolled as a control in a pregnancy study. This chain links TRBV5-1 with TRBJ1-2; possible D gene TRBD1, 6 bases. The starting material was peripheral blood, obtained in the second trimester of pregnancy. The CDR3 sequence: CASPANSTWTANYGYTF. The CDR3 coding sequence is TGCGCCAGCCCAGCTAACTCGACGTGGACAGCTAACTATGGCTACACCTTC.